These T cell receptor beta chains were read from a single sample in a study of shared clonotypes between healthy human individuals. TCRdb's table, derived via immunoSEQ multiplex PCR, lists solely in-frame clones and lacks some. The repertoire holds about 2,100,000 clones, with 93% as singletons. The sample comprised naive CD8+ T cells from PBMCs. The receptor source for this set is a man aged 18 to 29 in good health. Some clones in this sample may be carry-over from other donors' samples. Each CDR3 is given with its conserved first and last residue. Each record gives: D gene, clone size, J gene, V gene, CDR3 protein, CDR3 DNA. A D gene is named only where the DNA matches it firmly. Size is omitted from some rows. Given values are once, few, many or a class for expanded clones.

D: -; size: -; J: TRBJ2-2; V: TRBV27; CDR3: CASTTAGGTGELFF; DNA: TGTGCCAGCACGACAGCCGGCGGAACCGGGGAGCTGTTTTTT
D: -; size: -; J: TRBJ1-5; V: TRBV19; CDR3: CATARAGMSQPQHF; DNA: TGTGCCACCGCGAGGGCAGGGATGAGCCAGCCCCAGCATTTT
D: -; size: few; J: TRBJ1-1; V: TRBV15; CDR3: CATSRRVSGTEAFF; DNA: TGTGCCACCAGCAGAAGGGTGTCGGGGACTGAAGCTTTCTTT
D: -; size: -; J: TRBJ2-7; V: TRBV18; CDR3: CASSPSVSGRSYEQYF; DNA: TGTGCCAGCTCACCTAGCGTCAGCGGCCGCTCCTACGAGCAGTACTTC
D: -; size: -; J: TRBJ2-1; V: TRBV28; CDR3: CASSLQAGKFNEQFF; DNA: TGTGCCAGCAGTTTACAGGCAGGGAAGTTCAATGAGCAGTTCTTC
D: -; size: -; J: TRBJ2-7; V: TRBV28; CDR3: CASSLWGGATTYEQYF; DNA: TGTGCCAGCAGTTTATGGGGGGGTGCCACCACCTACGAGCAGTACTTC
D: -; size: few; J: TRBJ2-5; V: TRBV7-8; CDR3: CASSLQETQYF; DNA: TGTGCCAGCAGCTTACAAGAGACCCAGTACTTC
D: TRBD1; size: -; J: TRBJ1-1; V: TRBV28; CDR3: CASSLNRGGNTEAFF; DNA: TGTGCCAGCAGTTTAAACAGGGGGGGGAACACTGAAGCTTTCTTT
D: -; size: -; J: TRBJ2-1; V: TRBV6-4; CDR3: CASSEAGAAYNEQFF; DNA: TGTGCCAGCAGTGAGGCCGGGGCGGCTTACAATGAGCAGTTCTTC
D: -; size: -; J: TRBJ1-5; V: TRBV7-8; CDR3: CASSLRPGEPQPQHF; DNA: TGTGCCAGCAGCCTAAGACCGGGAGAACCTCAGCCCCAGCATTTT
D: -; size: once; J: TRBJ1-1; V: TRBV5-1; CDR3: CASSLGISIGTEAFF; DNA: TGCGCCAGCAGCTTGGGAATCTCAATTGGGACAGAAGCTTTCTTT
D: -; size: once; J: TRBJ2-7; V: TRBV29-1; CDR3: CSVEDLGDEQYF; DNA: TGCAGCGTTGAAGATCTAGGGGACGAGCAGTACTTC
D: -; size: -; J: TRBJ2-7; V: TRBV10-3; CDR3: CAISDLAGSKYEQYF; DNA: TGTGCCATCAGTGACCTGGCAGGGAGCAAGTACGAGCAGTACTTC
D: -; size: -; J: TRBJ2-2; V: TRBV7-9; CDR3: CASSFLFANTGELFF; DNA: TGTGCCAGCAGTTTCCTTTTCGCGAACACCGGGGAGCTGTTTTTT
D: -; size: few; J: TRBJ1-5; V: TRBV28; CDR3: CASTPTPDSYNQPQHF; DNA: TGTGCCAGCACCCCAACCCCGGACAGTTACAATCAGCCCCAGCATTTT
D: TRBD2; size: -; J: TRBJ2-7; V: TRBV7-2; CDR3: CASVDGRTYYEQYF; DNA: TGTGCCAGCGTCGACGGGAGGACTTATTACGAGCAGTACTTC
D: TRBD1; size: -; J: TRBJ2-5; V: TRBV5-4; CDR3: CASSYDREGAQETQYF; DNA: TGTGCCAGCAGCTACGACAGGGAAGGGGCCCAAGAGACCCAGTACTTC
D: -; size: -; J: TRBJ2-5; V: TRBV11-2; CDR3: CASSRRETQYF; DNA: TGTGCCAGCAGCCGCCGGGAGACCCAGTACTTC
D: TRBD2; size: -; J: TRBJ2-1; V: TRBV9; CDR3: CASSVAASGGNEQFF; DNA: TGTGCCAGCAGCGTAGCAGCTAGCGGGGGCAATGAGCAGTTCTTC
D: -; size: -; J: TRBJ2-7; V: TRBV25-1; CDR3: CASSGEDRYEQYF; DNA: TGTGCCAGCAGTGGAGAGGACCGCTACGAGCAGTACTTC
D: TRBD1; size: once; J: TRBJ2-2; V: TRBV28; CDR3: CASSFRTGGTELFF; DNA: TGTGCCAGCAGTTTCAGGACAGGGGGTACTGAGCTGTTTTTT
D: -; size: -; J: TRBJ2-1; V: TRBV7-2; CDR3: CASSLAGTANEQFF; DNA: TGTGCCAGCAGCTTGGCCGGGACCGCAAATGAGCAGTTCTTC
D: -; size: few; J: TRBJ1-1; V: TRBV6-5; CDR3: CASSPQRNTEAFF; DNA: TGTGCCAGCAGTCCCCAGAGGAACACTGAAGCTTTCTTT
D: TRBD2; size: -; J: TRBJ2-1; V: TRBV7-3; CDR3: CASSPWASGGNEQFF; DNA: TGTGCCAGCAGCCCTTGGGCTAGCGGAGGGAATGAGCAGTTCTTC
D: -; size: -; J: TRBJ2-1; V: TRBV6-5; CDR3: CASGRKIDNEQFF; DNA: TGTGCCAGCGGTCGAAAGATAGACAATGAGCAGTTCTTC
D: -; size: -; J: TRBJ2-2; V: TRBV6-5; CDR3: CASSYSIPSPGELFF; DNA: TGTGCCAGCAGTTACTCGATACCGTCCCCCGGGGAGCTGTTTTTT
D: -; size: -; J: TRBJ2-7; V: TRBV7-9; CDR3: CASTAPSIGGYEQYF; DNA: TGTGCCAGCACCGCCCCCTCGATTGGGGGCTACGAGCAGTACTTC
D: -; size: -; J: TRBJ2-7; V: TRBV5-1; CDR3: CASSFYLEVSYEQYF; DNA: TGCGCCAGCAGCTTTTATCTAGAAGTTTCCTACGAGCAGTACTTC
D: TRBD2; size: -; J: TRBJ2-1; V: TRBV4-2; CDR3: CASSPLAGAYNEQFF; DNA: TGTGCCAGCAGCCCCCTAGCGGGAGCCTACAATGAGCAGTTCTTC
D: -; size: -; J: TRBJ2-1; V: TRBV7-9; CDR3: CASSLSGDKNNEQFF; DNA: TGTGCCAGCAGCTTATCGGGCGATAAGAACAATGAGCAGTTCTTC
D: TRBD1; size: -; J: TRBJ2-3; V: TRBV9; CDR3: CASSVEPGGADTQYF; DNA: TGTGCCAGCAGCGTAGAACCAGGGGGAGCAGATACGCAGTATTTT
D: -; size: -; J: TRBJ2-3; V: TRBV14; CDR3: CASSHDRSGTDTQYF; DNA: TGTGCCAGCAGCCACGACAGATCTGGCACAGATACGCAGTATTTT
D: -; size: -; J: TRBJ2-1; V: TRBV5-1; CDR3: CASSSLRGGEQFF; DNA: TGCGCCAGCAGCTCACTTAGGGGGGGTGAGCAGTTCTTC
D: -; size: -; J: TRBJ2-5; V: TRBV28; CDR3: CASSPQGQETQYF; DNA: TGTGCCAGCAGTCCACAGGGTCAAGAGACCCAGTACTTC
D: -; size: once; J: TRBJ1-3; V: TRBV30; CDR3: CAWRGVGRLSGNTIYF; DNA: TGTGCCTGGAGGGGAGTAGGGCGGCTCTCTGGAAACACCATATATTTT
D: -; size: -; J: TRBJ2-1; V: TRBV6-5; CDR3: CASSFRGAGWGEQFF; DNA: TGTGCCAGCAGTTTCAGGGGCGCGGGTTGGGGTGAGCAGTTCTTC
D: TRBD2; size: -; J: TRBJ2-1; V: TRBV27; CDR3: CASSLLGLASEQFF; DNA: TGTGCCAGCAGTCTCTTGGGACTAGCGAGTGAGCAGTTCTTC
D: -; size: -; J: TRBJ2-1; V: TRBV27; CDR3: CASSSLGANEQFF; DNA: TGTGCCAGCAGTTCACTTGGGGCCAATGAGCAGTTCTTC
D: -; size: -; J: TRBJ2-2; V: TRBV15; CDR3: CATSRDVTRTGELFF; DNA: TGTGCCACCAGCAGAGATGTCACCAGAACCGGGGAGCTGTTTTTT
D: -; size: -; J: TRBJ2-1; V: TRBV10-2; CDR3: CASSERGWDEQFF; DNA: TGCGCCAGCAGTGAGCGGGGCTGGGATGAGCAGTTCTTC
D: -; size: few; J: TRBJ1-5; V: TRBV9; CDR3: CASSVAGSNQPQHF; DNA: TGTGCCAGCAGCGTAGCTGGTAGCAATCAGCCCCAGCATTTT
D: TRBD1; size: -; J: TRBJ2-7; V: TRBV28; CDR3: CASSTKLPGDRGSYEQYF; DNA: TGTGCCAGCAGTACAAAGCTACCGGGGGACAGGGGCTCCTACGAGCAGTACTTC
D: -; size: -; J: TRBJ2-6; V: TRBV28; CDR3: CASSLKVKANVLTF; DNA: TGTGCCAGCAGTTTGAAAGTAAAGGCCAACGTCCTGACTTTC
D: -; size: -; J: TRBJ1-1; V: TRBV6-5; CDR3: CASSPSSRAEAFF; DNA: TGTGCCAGCAGCCCATCCTCCCGGGCTGAAGCTTTCTTT
D: -; size: -; J: TRBJ1-1; V: TRBV5-1; CDR3: CASSLAQDAIHTEAFF; DNA: TGCGCCAGCAGCTTGGCCCAGGACGCCATCCATACTGAAGCTTTCTTT
D: TRBD2; size: -; J: TRBJ2-1; V: TRBV27; CDR3: CASSFITGRLAGDNEQFF; DNA: TGTGCCAGCAGTTTCATAACAGGGCGGTTAGCGGGGGATAATGAGCAGTTCTTC
D: -; size: -; J: TRBJ2-7; V: TRBV6-5; CDR3: CASGAGYEQYF; DNA: TGTGCCAGCGGGGCCGGCTACGAGCAGTACTTC
D: -; size: -; J: TRBJ2-7; V: TRBV6-6; CDR3: CASSYSEDYEQYF; DNA: TGTGCCAGCAGTTACTCTGAAGATTACGAGCAGTACTTC
D: -; size: -; J: TRBJ2-1; V: TRBV9; CDR3: CASSTRARGGYNEQFF; DNA: TGTGCCAGCAGCACCCGAGCCAGGGGTGGATACAATGAGCAGTTCTTC
D: -; size: -; J: TRBJ2-1; V: TRBV21-1; CDR3: CASSSWDRAQGQFF; DNA: TGTGCCAGCAGCTCCTGGGACAGGGCCCAGGGGCAGTTCTTC
D: -; size: -; J: TRBJ2-1; V: TRBV27; CDR3: CASSLSGSFYNEQFF; DNA: TGTGCCAGCAGTTTATCGGGCTCCTTCTACAATGAGCAGTTCTTC
D: -; size: -; J: TRBJ1-2; V: TRBV6-5; CDR3: CASSPDRTYGYTF; DNA: TGTGCCAGCAGCCCCGACAGGACGTATGGCTACACCTTC
D: -; size: -; J: TRBJ2-7; V: TRBV7-8; CDR3: CASSSPGPGPRGEQYF; DNA: TGTGCCAGCAGCTCCCCTGGTCCAGGCCCCAGGGGCGAGCAGTACTTC